The T cell receptor (beta chain) under discussion was sequenced for a study of blood T cells in healthy people across ages. Overall study context: About one barcoded beta molecule per two T cells was the capture yield of template switching.

CDR1 is SGHAT, CDR2 FQNNGV, per germline. J was trimmed by 11 bases and V by 4 bases; bases with no gene match: 6. The CDR3 has 14 amino acids. A J-beta primer mix and a sample-barcoded 5' primer were used in a second PCR of about 7 to 12 cycles. All cDNA molecules were each tagged by a template-switch adaptor with 12 random nucleotides. Each CDR3 protein gets one entry after TCRdb re-called the 5' RACE reads with MiXCR. The table has 1,300,000 or so distinct CDR3 sequences, approximately 59% seen once. General study points: A roughly linear age-dependent decrease characterized TCR beta diversity per million T cells.

On this clonotype itself: Its antigen is not identified.

The authors drew 8.5 to 10 milliliters of peripheral blood from each donor. The genes are TRBV11-2 and TRBJ2-5; 14 positions match TRBD2. Source material: blood. This TCR derives from a man aged 18 to 35 in good health. As DNA, the CDR3 is TGTGCCAGCAGCTCCGGGACTAGCGGGAGTGTGCAGTACTTC. This sequence encodes CASSSGTSGSVQYF.